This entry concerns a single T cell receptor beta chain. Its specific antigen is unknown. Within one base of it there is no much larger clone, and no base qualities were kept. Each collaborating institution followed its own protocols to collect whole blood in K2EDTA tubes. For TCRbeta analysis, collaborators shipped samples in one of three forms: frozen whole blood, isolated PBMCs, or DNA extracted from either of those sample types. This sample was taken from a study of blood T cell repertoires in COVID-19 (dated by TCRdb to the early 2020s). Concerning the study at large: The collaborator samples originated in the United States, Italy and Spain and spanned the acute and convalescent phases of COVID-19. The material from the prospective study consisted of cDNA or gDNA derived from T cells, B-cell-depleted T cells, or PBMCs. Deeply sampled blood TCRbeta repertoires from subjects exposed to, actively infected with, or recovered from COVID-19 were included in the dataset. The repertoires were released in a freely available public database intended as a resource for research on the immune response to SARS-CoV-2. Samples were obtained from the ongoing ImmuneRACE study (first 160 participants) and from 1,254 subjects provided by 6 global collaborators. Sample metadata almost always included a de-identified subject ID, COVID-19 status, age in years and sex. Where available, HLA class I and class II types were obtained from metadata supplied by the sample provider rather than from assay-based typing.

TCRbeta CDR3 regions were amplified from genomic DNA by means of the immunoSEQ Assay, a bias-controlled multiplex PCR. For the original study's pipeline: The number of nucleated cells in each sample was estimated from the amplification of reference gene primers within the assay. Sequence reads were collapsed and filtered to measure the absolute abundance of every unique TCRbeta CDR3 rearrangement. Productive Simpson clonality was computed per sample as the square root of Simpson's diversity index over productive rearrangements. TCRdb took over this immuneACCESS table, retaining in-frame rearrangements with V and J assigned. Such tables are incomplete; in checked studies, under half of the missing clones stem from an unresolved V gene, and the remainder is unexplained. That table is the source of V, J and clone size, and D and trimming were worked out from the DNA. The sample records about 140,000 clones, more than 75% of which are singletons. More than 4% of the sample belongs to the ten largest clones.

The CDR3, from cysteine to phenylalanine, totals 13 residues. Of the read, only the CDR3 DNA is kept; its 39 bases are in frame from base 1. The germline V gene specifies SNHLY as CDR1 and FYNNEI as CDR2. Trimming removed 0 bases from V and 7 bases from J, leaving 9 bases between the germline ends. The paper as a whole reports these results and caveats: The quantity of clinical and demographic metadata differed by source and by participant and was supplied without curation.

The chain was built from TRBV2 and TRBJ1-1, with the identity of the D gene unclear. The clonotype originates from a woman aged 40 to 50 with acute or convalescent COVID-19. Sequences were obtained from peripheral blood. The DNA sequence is TGTGCCAGCAGTGAAGCCGGTCGGTTTGAAGCTTTCTTT. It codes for CASSEAGRFEAFF. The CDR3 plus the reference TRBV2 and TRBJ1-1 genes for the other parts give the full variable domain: EPEVTQTPSHQVTQMGQEVILRCVPISNHLYFYWYRQILGQKVEFLVSFYNNEISEKSEIFDDQFSVERPDGSNFTLKIRSTKLEDSAMYFCASSEAGRFEAFFGQGTRLTVV.